This entry describes one T cell receptor (beta chain). Its antigen is unknown. The sample originates from a study of cytomegalovirus exposure and HLA in healthy donors. Regarding the study as a whole: TCR beta sequences numbering around 15,000 were associated with HLA alleles at 0.05 false discovery rate in a later analysis. Later analysis revealed greater clonal expansion in HLA-associated TCR beta chains than in equally common others.

Donors likely had unrecorded immune exposures despite being nominally healthy when sampled. The primer mix had 60 Vbeta and 13 Jbeta primers. The data were produced by immunoSEQ multiplex PCR, yet TCRdb's version contains in-frame clones alone and is incomplete. The data show 75,000 to 95,000 clones, with around 89% seen just once and 2.3% held by the top ten. V gave up 4 bases and J gave up 7 bases; unmatched junction bases: 4. Per the germline V gene, CDR1 is MDHEN and CDR2 is SYDVKM. The CDR3 is 14 residues long. This chain links TRBV28 with TRBJ2-1, with 10 nucleotides matching TRBD2. The TCR was taken from a man aged 18 to 30 in good health and CMV-seronegative. The sequenced material came from PBMCs. The CDR3 sequence is CASSSGLALNEQFF. The CDR3 DNA sequence: TGTGCCAGCAGTTCGGGACTAGCGTTAAATGAGCAGTTCTTC. The variable domain in full, completed from reference TRBV28 and TRBJ2-1, reads DVKVTQSSRYLVKRTGEKVFLECVQDMDHENMFWYRQDPGLGLRLIYFSYDVKMKEKGDIPEGYSVSREKKERFSLILESASTNQTSMYLCASSSGLALNEQFFGPGTRLTVL.